The rows below give T cell receptor beta chains drawn from one sample of a study of a mutant IDH1 vaccine in newly diagnosed glioma. The protocol was immunoSEQ multiplex PCR, while the TCRdb copy is restricted to in-frame clones and leaves out a portion. Of about 59,000 clones in the sample, around 92% were seen once. The source material was PBMCs, sampled from a glioma patient treated with radiotherapy, temozolomide or both. The receptors stem from a man aged 45-65 years with glioma. CDR3s include the opening cysteine and the closing phenylalanine or tryptophan. D genes are given only for firm matches. Clone size is not always given. Where it is, it says once, few, many or a class for expanded clones.

J gene: TRBJ2-3; D gene: TRBD2; V gene: TRBV5-4; clone size: NA; CDR3 protein: CASHPGGERRTDTQYF; CDR3 DNA: TGTGCCAGCCATCCCGGGGGGGAACGGCGCACAGATACGCAGTATTTT
J gene: TRBJ2-3; D gene: TRBD2; V gene: TRBV9; clone size: NA; CDR3 protein: CASSGGGTDTQYF; CDR3 DNA: TGTGCCAGCAGCGGCGGGGGGACAGATACGCAGTATTTT
J gene: TRBJ1-1; D gene: NA; V gene: TRBV28; clone size: NA; CDR3 protein: CASSVGSANTEAFF; CDR3 DNA: TGTGCCAGCAGTGTGGGTTCGGCGAACACTGAAGCTTTCTTT
J gene: TRBJ2-3; D gene: TRBD2; V gene: TRBV5-4; clone size: NA; CDR3 protein: CASSLAAGVADTQYF; CDR3 DNA: TGTGCCAGCAGCTTGGCGGCGGGGGTGGCAGATACGCAGTATTTT
J gene: TRBJ2-5; D gene: TRBD2; V gene: TRBV25-1; clone size: NA; CDR3 protein: CASSELVLAGGKETQYF; CDR3 DNA: TGTGCCAGCAGTGAATTAGTACTAGCGGGAGGTAAAGAGACCCAGTACTTC
J gene: TRBJ1-6; D gene: NA; V gene: TRBV4-1; clone size: NA; CDR3 protein: CASSQERAGSPLHF; CDR3 DNA: TGCGCCAGCAGCCAAGAAAGGGCAGGATCACCCCTCCACTTT
J gene: TRBJ1-5; D gene: NA; V gene: TRBV7-6; clone size: NA; CDR3 protein: CASSLALREEQHF; CDR3 DNA: TGTGCCAGCAGCTTAGCGCTCAGGGAGGAGCAGCATTTT
J gene: TRBJ1-4; D gene: NA; V gene: TRBV10-1; clone size: NA; CDR3 protein: CATTGEQGLGEKLFF; CDR3 DNA: TGCGCCACCACGGGAGAACAGGGATTAGGTGAAAAACTGTTTTTT
J gene: TRBJ1-2; D gene: NA; V gene: TRBV6-5; clone size: NA; CDR3 protein: CASSYSRGYGYTF; CDR3 DNA: TGTGCCAGCAGTTACAGCAGGGGCTATGGCTACACCTTC
J gene: TRBJ1-1; D gene: NA; V gene: TRBV5-6; clone size: NA; CDR3 protein: CASSFTTVNTEAFF; CDR3 DNA: TGTGCCAGCAGCTTTACGACGGTGAACACTGAAGCTTTCTTT
J gene: TRBJ2-3; D gene: NA; V gene: TRBV5-1; clone size: NA; CDR3 protein: CASSLQGLIVTQYF; CDR3 DNA: TGCGCCAGCAGCTTGCAGGGTTTAATCGTCACGCAGTATTTT
J gene: TRBJ1-2; D gene: NA; V gene: TRBV5-1; clone size: NA; CDR3 protein: CASSRLTGGAQGYTF; CDR3 DNA: TGCGCCAGCAGCCGACTGACTGGGGGGGCGCAAGGCTACACCTTC
J gene: TRBJ2-7; D gene: NA; V gene: TRBV4-2; clone size: NA; CDR3 protein: CASSQEFGEQYF; CDR3 DNA: TGTGCCAGCAGCCAAGAGTTTGGCGAGCAGTACTTC
J gene: TRBJ1-4; D gene: TRBD1; V gene: TRBV4-1; clone size: NA; CDR3 protein: CASSRTGWKEKLFF; CDR3 DNA: TGCGCCAGCAGCCGGACAGGGTGGAAGGAAAAACTGTTTTTT
J gene: TRBJ2-7; D gene: TRBD2; V gene: TRBV19; clone size: NA; CDR3 protein: CASSTIAGGTFYEQYF; CDR3 DNA: TGTGCCAGTAGTACAATAGCGGGGGGGACCTTCTACGAGCAGTACTTC
J gene: TRBJ1-5; D gene: NA; V gene: TRBV10-3; clone size: NA; CDR3 protein: CAIGDGGLSNQPQHF; CDR3 DNA: TGTGCCATCGGGGACGGGGGTTTGAGCAATCAGCCCCAGCATTTT
J gene: TRBJ1-1; D gene: NA; V gene: TRBV11-2; clone size: NA; CDR3 protein: CASSPTFVGNTEAFF; CDR3 DNA: TGTGCCAGCAGCCCAACCTTCGTGGGAAACACTGAAGCTTTCTTT
J gene: TRBJ1-4; D gene: NA; V gene: TRBV7-9; clone size: NA; CDR3 protein: CASSLVGRGGEKLFF; CDR3 DNA: TGTGCCAGCAGCTTAGTTGGAAGGGGAGGGGAAAAACTGTTTTTT
J gene: TRBJ1-1; D gene: NA; V gene: TRBV5-1; clone size: few; CDR3 protein: CASSVQGQNTEAFF; CDR3 DNA: TGCGCCAGCAGCGTACAGGGTCAGAACACTGAAGCTTTCTTT
J gene: TRBJ2-1; D gene: TRBD2; V gene: TRBV7-9; clone size: NA; CDR3 protein: CASSLIVGLAAHEQFF; CDR3 DNA: TGTGCCAGCAGCTTAATAGTGGGACTAGCCGCACATGAGCAGTTCTTC
J gene: TRBJ2-1; D gene: TRBD2; V gene: TRBV7-6; clone size: NA; CDR3 protein: CASSSLRGNNEQFF; CDR3 DNA: TGTGCCAGCAGCTCATTGCGGGGGAACAATGAGCAGTTCTTC
J gene: TRBJ1-1; D gene: TRBD1; V gene: TRBV15; clone size: NA; CDR3 protein: CATSTPWDRNTEAFF; CDR3 DNA: TGTGCCACCAGCACCCCTTGGGACAGGAACACTGAAGCTTTCTTT